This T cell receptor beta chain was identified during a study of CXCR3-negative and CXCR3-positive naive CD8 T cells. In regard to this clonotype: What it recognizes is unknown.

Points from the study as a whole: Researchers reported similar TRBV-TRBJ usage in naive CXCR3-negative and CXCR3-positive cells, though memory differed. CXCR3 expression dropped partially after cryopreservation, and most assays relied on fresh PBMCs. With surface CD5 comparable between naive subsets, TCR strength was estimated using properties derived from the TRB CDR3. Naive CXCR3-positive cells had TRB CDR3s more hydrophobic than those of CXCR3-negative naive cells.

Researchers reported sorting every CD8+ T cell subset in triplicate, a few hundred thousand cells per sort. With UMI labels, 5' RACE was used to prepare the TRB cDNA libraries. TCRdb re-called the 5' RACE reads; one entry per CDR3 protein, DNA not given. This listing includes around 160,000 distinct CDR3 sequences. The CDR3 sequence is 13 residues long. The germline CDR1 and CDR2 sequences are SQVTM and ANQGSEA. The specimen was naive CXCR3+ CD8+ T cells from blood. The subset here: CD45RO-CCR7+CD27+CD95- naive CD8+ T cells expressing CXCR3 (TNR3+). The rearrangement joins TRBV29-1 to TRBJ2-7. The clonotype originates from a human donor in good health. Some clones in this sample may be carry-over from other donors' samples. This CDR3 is CSVEVGASYEQYF.